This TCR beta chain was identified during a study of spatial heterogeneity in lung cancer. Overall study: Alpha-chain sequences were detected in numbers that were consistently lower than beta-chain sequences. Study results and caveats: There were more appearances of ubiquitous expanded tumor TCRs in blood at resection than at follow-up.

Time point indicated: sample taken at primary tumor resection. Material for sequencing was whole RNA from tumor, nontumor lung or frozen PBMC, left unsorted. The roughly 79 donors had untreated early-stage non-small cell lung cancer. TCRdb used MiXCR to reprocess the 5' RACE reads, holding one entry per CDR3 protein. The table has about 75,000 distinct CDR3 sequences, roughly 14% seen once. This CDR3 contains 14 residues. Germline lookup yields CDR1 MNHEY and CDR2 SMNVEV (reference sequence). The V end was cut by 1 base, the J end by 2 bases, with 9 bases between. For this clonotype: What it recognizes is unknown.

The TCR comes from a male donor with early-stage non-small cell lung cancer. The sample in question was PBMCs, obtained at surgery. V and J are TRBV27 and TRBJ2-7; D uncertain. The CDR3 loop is CASSLYGFTYEQYF. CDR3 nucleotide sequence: TGTGCCAGCAGTTTATACGGCTTTACCTACGAGCAGTACTTC.